Included here is one TCR beta chain sequence, with context. Since no conserved phenylalanine or tryptophan closes the CDR3, a read error is the likely cause. The DNA is omitted, as the CDR3 cannot be located on it reliably, and the CDR3 follows TCRdb's listing. The sample comes from a study of tumor and adjacent non-tumor tissue in lung cancer. A modified ARM-PCR protocol with three rounds of nested PCR amplified TCRbeta. MiXCR, applied by TCRdb to the multiplex PCR reads, yields one record per CDR3 protein. In the table there are about 90,000 distinct CDR3 sequences, 61% of which are singletons. No cell sorting was done before RNA was extracted from the tissue. The CDR3 numbers 13 amino acids, ends counted. Germline values: CDR1 SGHAT, CDR2 FQDESV (reference sequence).

The chain links TRBV11-1 to TRBJ2-5. Input material: lung tumor tissue. This sequence was found in a man between 65 and 85 years old with non-small cell lung cancer. CDR3 protein: CASSLGSRQTQYS.